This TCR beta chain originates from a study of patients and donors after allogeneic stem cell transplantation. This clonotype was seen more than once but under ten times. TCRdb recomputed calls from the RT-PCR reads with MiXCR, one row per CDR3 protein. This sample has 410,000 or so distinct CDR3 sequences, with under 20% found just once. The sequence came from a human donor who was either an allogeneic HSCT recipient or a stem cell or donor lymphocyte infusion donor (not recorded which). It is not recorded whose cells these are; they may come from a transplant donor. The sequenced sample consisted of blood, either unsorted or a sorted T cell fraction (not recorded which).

DNA of the CDR3: TGTGCCAGCAGCCGCTTGGGGCCTCAAGAGACCCAGTACTTC. It encodes CASSRLGPQETQYF. J is TRBJ2-5 and V is TRBV14; D possibly corresponds to TRBD1 (5 bases). The CDR3 has 14 residues. V lost 4 bases, J lost 2 bases, and 11 bases lay in between. Germline CDR1 is SGHDN and CDR2 is FVKESK. Looking up the rest from reference TRBV14 and TRBJ2-5 gives the full variable domain: EAGVTQFPSHSVIEKGQTVTLRCDPISGHDNLYWYRRVMGKEIKFLLHFVKESKQDESGMPNNRFLAERTGGTYSTLKVQPAELEDSGVYFCASSRLGPQETQYFGPGTRLLVL.